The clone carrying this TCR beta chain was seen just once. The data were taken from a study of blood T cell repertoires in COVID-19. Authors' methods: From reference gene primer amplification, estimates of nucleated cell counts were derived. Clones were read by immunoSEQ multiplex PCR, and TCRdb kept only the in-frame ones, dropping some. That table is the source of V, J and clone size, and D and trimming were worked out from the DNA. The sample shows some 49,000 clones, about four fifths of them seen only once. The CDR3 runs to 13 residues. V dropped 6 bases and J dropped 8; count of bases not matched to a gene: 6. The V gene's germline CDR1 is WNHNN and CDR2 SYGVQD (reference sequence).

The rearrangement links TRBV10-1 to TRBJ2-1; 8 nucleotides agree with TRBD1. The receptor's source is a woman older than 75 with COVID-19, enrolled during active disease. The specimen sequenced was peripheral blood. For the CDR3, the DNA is TGCGCCAGCAGACGACAGGGGAGCGATGAGCAGTTCTTC. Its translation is CASRRQGSDEQFF.